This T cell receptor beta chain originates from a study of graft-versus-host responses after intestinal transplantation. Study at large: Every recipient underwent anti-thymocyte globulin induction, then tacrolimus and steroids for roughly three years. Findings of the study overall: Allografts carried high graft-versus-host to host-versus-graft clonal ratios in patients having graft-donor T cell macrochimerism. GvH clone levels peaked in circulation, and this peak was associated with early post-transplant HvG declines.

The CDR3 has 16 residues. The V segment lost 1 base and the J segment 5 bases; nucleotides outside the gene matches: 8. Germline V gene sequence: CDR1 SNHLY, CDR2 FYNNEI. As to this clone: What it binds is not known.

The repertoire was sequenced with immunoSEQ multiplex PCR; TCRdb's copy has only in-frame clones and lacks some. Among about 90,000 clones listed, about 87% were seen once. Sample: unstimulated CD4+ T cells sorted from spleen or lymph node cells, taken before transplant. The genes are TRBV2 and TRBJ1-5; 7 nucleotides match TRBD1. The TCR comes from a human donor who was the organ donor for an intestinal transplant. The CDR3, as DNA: TGTGCCAGCAGTGAAGAGGGTGGGACAGATTATCAGCCCCAGCATTTT. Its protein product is CASSEEGGTDYQPQHF. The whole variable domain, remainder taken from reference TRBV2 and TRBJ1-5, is EPEVTQTPSHQVTQMGQEVILRCVPISNHLYFYWYRQILGQKVEFLVSFYNNEISEKSEIFDDQFSVERPDGSNFTLKIRSTKLEDSAMYFCASSEEGGTDYQPQHFGDGTRLSIL.